This paragraph reports one T cell receptor beta chain. Donors had no recently reported acute infections or vaccinations and were HIV-negative. The data originate from a study of shared clonotypes between healthy human individuals. It was across several immunoSEQ plates that each subset's genomic DNA was evenly split. The repertoire was sequenced with immunoSEQ multiplex PCR; TCRdb's copy has only in-frame clones and lacks some. The table includes 490,000 or so clones, less than 80% detected once. The source of this sequence is a middle-aged woman in good health. Some clones in this sample may be carry-over from other donors' samples. The sample comprised PBMCs.

DNA for the CDR3: TGTGCCAGCAGCGCGCGGTCCTCTGGGGCCAACGTCCTGACTTTC. It specifies CASSARSSGANVLTF. V and J are TRBV9 and TRBJ2-6; D unresolved. V lost 3 bases to trimming and J lost 0 bases, with 7 bases between them. Germline V CDR1 and CDR2: SGDLS, YYNGEE. This CDR3 has 15 amino acids.